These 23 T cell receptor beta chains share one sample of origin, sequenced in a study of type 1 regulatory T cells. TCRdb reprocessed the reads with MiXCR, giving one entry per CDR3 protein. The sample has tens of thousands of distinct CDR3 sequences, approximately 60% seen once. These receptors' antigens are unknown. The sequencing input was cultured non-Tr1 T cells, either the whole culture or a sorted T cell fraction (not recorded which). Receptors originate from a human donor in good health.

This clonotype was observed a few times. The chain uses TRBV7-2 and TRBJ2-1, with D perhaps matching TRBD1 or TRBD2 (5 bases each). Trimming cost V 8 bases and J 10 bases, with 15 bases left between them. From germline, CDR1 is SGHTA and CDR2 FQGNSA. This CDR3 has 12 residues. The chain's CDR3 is CASLNRGDEQFF. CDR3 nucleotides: TGTGCCAGCCTCAATCGGGGCGACGAGCAGTTCTTC.

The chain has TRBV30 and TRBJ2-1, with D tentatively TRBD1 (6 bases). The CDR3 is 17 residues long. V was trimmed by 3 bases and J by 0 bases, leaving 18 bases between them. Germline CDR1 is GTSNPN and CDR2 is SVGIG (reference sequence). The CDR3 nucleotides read TGTGCCTGGAGACCCTCACCGGGACAAATCTCCTACAATGAGCAGTTCTTC. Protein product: CAWRPSPGQISYNEQFF.

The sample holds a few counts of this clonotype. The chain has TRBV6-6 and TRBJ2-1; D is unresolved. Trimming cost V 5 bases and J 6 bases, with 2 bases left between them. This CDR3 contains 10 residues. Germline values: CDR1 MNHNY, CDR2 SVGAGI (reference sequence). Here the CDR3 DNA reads TGTGCCAGCAGTCGCAATGAGCAGTTCTTC. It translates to CASSRNEQFF.

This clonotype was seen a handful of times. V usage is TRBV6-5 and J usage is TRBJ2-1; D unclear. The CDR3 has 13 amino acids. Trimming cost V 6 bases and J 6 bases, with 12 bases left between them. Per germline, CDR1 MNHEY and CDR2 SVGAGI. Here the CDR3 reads CASSQPSSNEQFF. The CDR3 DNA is TGTGCCAGCAGCCAACCAAGTAGCAATGAGCAGTTCTTC.

The CDR3 loop is CASSQEVIRGGQGRYF. The CDR3 DNA is TGTGCCAGCAGCCAAGAGGTGATTAGAGGGGGACAGGGCCGGTACTTC. This chain connects TRBV3-1 to TRBJ2-7; 9 bases map to TRBD1. The CDR3 runs to 16 residues. Germline V gene data show CDR1 as LGHDT and CDR2 as YNNKEL (reference sequence). V shed 0 bases, J shed 12 bases, and the junction held 15 bases outside the gene matches.

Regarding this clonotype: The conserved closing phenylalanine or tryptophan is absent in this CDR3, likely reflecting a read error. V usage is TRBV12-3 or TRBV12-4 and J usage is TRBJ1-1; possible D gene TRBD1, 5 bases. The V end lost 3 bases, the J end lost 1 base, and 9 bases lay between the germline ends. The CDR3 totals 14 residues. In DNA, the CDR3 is TGTGCCAGCAGTTTGGAGGGGCCGAACACTGAAGCTTTCCTT. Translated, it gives CASSLEGPNTEAFL.

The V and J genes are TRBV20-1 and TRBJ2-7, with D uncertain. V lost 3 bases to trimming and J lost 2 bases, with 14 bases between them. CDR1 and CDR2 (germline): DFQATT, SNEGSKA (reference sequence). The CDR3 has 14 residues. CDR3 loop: CSARTTNSPYEQYF. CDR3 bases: TGCAGTGCTAGGACAACGAACTCCCCCTACGAGCAGTACTTC.

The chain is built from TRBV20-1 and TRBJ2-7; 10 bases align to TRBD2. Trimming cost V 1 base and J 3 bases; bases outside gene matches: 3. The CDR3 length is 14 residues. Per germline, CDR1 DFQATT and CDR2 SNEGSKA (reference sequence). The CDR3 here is CSARAPSGSYEQYF. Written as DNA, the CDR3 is TGCAGTGCTAGAGCCCCTAGCGGGAGCTACGAGCAGTACTTC.

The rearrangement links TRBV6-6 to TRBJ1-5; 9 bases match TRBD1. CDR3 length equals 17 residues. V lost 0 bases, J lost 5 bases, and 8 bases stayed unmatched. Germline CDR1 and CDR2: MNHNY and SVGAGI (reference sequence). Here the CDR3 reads CASSYSTGGWGDQPQHF. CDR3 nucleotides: TGTGCCAGCAGTTACTCCACAGGGGGCTGGGGGGATCAGCCCCAGCATTTT.

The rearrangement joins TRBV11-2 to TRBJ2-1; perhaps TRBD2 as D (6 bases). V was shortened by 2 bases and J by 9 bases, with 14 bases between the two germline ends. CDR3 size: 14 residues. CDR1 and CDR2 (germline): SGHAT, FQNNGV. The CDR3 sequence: CASSLMRGLGEQFF. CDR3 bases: TGTGCCAGCAGCTTAATGAGGGGACTCGGTGAGCAGTTCTTC.

The CDR3 nucleotides are TGCAGTGCTGAAGGTGCCCTGGGGTCAGATACGCAGTATTTT. It yields the protein CSAEGALGSDTQYF. The chain links TRBV20-1 to TRBJ2-3, with D unresolved. This CDR3 is built from 14 residues. Trimming took off 5 bases at V and 4 bases at J, with 16 bases between the two ends. Germline V gene lookup returns CDR1 DFQATT and CDR2 SNEGSKA (reference sequence).

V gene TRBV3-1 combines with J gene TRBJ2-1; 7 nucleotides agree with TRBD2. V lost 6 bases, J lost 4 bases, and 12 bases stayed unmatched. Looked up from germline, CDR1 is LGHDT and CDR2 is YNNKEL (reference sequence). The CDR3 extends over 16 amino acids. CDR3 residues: CASRYDASGGYNEQFF. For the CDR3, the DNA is TGTGCCAGCAGATACGACGCTAGCGGAGGTTACAATGAGCAGTTCTTC.

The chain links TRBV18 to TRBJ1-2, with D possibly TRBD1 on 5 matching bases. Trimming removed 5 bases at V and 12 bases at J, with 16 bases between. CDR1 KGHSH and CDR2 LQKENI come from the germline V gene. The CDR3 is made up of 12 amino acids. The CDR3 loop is CASSAPWGDHTF. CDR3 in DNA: TGTGCCAGCTCAGCCCCTTGGGGGGATCACACCTTC. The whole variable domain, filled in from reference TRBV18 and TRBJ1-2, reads NAGVMQNPRHLVRRRGQEARLRCSPMKGHSHVYWYRQLPEEGLKFMVYLQKENIIDESGMPKERFSAEFPKEGPSILRIQQVVRGDSAAYFCASSAPWGDHTFGSGTRLTVV.

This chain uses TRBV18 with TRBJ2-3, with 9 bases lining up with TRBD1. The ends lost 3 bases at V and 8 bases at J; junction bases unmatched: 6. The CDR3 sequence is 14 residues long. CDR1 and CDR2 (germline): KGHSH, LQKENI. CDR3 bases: TGTGCCAGCTCACCGGGACAGGGCTTATCTACGCAGTATTTT. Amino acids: CASSPGQGLSTQYF.

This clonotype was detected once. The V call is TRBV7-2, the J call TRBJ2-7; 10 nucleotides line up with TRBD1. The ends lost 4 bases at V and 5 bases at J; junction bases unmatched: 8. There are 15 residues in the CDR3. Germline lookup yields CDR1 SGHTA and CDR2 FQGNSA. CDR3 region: CASSYRRDRGNEQYF. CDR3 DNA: TGTGCCAGCAGCTACCGTAGGGACAGGGGTAACGAGCAGTACTTC.

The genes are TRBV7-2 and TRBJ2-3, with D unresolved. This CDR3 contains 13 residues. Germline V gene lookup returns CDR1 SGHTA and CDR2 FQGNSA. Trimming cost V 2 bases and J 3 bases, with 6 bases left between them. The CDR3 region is CASSLQVTDTQYF. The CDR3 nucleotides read TGTGCCAGCAGCTTACAGGTGACAGATACGCAGTATTTT.

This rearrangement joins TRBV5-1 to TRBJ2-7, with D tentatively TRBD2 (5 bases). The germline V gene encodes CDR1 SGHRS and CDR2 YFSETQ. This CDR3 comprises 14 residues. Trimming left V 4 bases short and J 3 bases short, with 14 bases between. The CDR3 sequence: CASSKTIRDYEQYF. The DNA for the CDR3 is TGCGCCAGCAGCAAAACCATTCGGGACTACGAGCAGTACTTC. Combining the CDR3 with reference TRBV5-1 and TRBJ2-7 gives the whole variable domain KAGVTQTPRYLIKTRGQQVTLSCSPISGHRSVSWYQQTPGQGLQFLFEYFSETQRNKGNFPGRFSGRQFSNSRSEMNVSTLELGDSALYLCASSKTIRDYEQYFGPGTRLTVT.

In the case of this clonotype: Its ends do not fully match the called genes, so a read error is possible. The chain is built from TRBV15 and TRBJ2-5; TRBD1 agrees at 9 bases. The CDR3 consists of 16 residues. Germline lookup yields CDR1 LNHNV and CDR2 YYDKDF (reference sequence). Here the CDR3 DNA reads TGTGCCACCGGCAGTGAGGGACAGGGACGTCGAGAGACCCAGTACTTC. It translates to CATGSEGQGRRETQYF.

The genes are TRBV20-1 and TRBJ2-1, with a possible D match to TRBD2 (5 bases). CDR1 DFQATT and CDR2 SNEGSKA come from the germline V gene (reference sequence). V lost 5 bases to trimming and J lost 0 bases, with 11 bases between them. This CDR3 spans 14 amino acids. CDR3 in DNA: TGCAGTGCTGCGGACTTGAGCTCCTACAATGAGCAGTTCTTC. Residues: CSAADLSSYNEQFF.

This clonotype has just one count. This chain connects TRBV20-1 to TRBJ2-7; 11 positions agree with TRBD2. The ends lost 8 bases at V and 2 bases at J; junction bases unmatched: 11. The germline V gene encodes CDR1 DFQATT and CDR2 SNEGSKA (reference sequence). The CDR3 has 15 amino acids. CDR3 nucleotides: TGCAGTCCCGGGACTAGCGGATCTATGACCTACGAGCAGTACTTC. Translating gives CSPGTSGSMTYEQYF.

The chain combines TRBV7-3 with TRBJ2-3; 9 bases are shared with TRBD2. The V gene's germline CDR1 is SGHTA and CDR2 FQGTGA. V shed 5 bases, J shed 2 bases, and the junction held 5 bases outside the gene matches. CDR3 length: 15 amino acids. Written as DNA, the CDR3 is TGTGCCAGCAGCCTACTAGCGGGTATCACAGATACGCAGTATTTT. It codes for CASSLLAGITDTQYF.

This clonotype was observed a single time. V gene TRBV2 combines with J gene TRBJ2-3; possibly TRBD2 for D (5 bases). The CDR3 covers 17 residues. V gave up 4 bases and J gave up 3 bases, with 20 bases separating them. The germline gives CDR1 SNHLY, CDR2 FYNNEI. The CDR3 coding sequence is TGTGCCAGCAGTGTCCCGGACTCACAGAGAGAAACAGATACGCAGTATTTT. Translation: CASSVPDSQRETDTQYF.

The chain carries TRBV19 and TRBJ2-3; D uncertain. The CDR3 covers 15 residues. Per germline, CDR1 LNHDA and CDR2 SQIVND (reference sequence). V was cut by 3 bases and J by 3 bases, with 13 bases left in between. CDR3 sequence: CASSIFVGGTDTQYF. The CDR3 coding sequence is TGTGCCAGTAGTATTTTCGTGGGTGGTACAGATACGCAGTATTTT.